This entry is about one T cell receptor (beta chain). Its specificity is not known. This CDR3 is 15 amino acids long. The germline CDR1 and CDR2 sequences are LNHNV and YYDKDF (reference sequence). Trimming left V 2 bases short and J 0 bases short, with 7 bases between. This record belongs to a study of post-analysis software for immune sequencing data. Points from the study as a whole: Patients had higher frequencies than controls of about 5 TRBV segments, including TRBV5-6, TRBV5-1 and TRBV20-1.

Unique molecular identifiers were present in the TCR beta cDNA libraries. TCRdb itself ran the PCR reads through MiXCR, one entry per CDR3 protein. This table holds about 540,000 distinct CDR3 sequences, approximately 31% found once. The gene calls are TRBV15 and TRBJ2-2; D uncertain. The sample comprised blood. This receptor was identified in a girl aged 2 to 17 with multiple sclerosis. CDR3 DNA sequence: TGTGCCACCAGCAGATCCGGATCGAACACCGGGGAGCTGTTTTTT. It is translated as CATSRSGSNTGELFF.